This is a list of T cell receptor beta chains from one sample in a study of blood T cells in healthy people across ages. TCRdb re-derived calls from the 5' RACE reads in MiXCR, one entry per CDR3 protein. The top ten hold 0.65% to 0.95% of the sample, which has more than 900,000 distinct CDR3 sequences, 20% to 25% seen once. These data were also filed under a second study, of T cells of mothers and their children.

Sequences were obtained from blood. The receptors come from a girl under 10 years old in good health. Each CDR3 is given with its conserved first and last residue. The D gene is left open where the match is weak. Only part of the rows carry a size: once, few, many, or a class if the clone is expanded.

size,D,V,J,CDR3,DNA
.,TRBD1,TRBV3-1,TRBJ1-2,CASSPTRQGAYGYTF,TGTGCCAGCAGCCCGACTAGACAGGGGGCCTATGGCTACACCTTC
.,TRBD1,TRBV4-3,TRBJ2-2,CASSEWDSGLDTGELFF,TGCGCCAGCAGCGAATGGGACAGCGGCTTGGACACCGGGGAGCTGTTTTTT
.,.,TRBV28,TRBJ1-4,CASSSGSEKLFF,TGTGCCAGCAGTTCGGGTAGTGAAAAACTGTTTTTT
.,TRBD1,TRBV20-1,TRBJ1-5,CSARTGSNQPQHF,TGCAGTGCGCGGACAGGCAGCAATCAGCCCCAGCATTTT
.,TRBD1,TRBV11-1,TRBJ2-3,CASSSRTGATDTQYF,TGTGCCAGCAGCTCTCGGACAGGGGCCACAGATACGCAGTATTTT
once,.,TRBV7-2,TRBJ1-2,CASSLNPTYGYTF,TGTGCCAGCAGCCTAAACCCCACCTATGGCTACACCTTC
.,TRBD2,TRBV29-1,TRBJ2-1,CSVISPGLAPYNEQFF,TGCAGCGTGATCTCGCCGGGACTAGCCCCTTACAATGAGCAGTTCTTC
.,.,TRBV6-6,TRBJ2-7,CASMRGFLSYEQYF,TGTGCCAGCATGAGGGGGTTTCTGTCCTACGAGCAGTACTTC
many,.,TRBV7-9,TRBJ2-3,CASSLFRDTQYF,TGTGCCAGCAGCTTATTCCGGGATACGCAGTATTTT
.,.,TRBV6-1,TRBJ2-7,CASTGTVYEQYF,TGTGCCAGCACAGGTACAGTCTACGAGCAGTACTTC
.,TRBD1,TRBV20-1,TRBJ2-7,CSGGADRGIYEQYF,TGCAGTGGAGGGGCGGACAGGGGGATCTACGAGCAGTACTTC
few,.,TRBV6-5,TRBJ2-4,CASTTGQGGNIQYF,TGTGCCAGCACGACCGGGCAGGGTGGAAACATTCAGTACTTC
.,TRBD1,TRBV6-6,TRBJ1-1,CASSSTGQGHTEAFF,TGTGCCAGCAGCTCGACGGGACAGGGACACACTGAAGCTTTCTTT
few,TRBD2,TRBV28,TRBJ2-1,CASRSGGTSAFSYNEQFF,TGTGCCAGCAGATCGGGGGGGACTAGCGCCTTCTCCTACAATGAGCAGTTCTTC
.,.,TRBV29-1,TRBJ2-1,CSVARGVYEQFF,TGCAGCGTTGCCAGGGGCGTTTACGAGCAGTTCTTC
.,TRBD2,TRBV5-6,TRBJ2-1,CASSFTSGDEQFF,TGTGCCAGCAGCTTCACTAGCGGGGATGAGCAGTTCTTC
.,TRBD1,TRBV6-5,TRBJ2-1,CASLLIGTGLVKQFF,TGTGCCAGTTTGTTGATCGGGACAGGGTTGGTAAAGCAGTTCTTC
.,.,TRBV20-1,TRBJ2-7,CSATQEWGPPEQYF,TGCAGTGCTACCCAGGAATGGGGACCGCCCGAGCAGTACTTC
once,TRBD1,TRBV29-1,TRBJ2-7,CSVEGGTGGYEQYF,TGCAGCGTTGAGGGCGGGACAGGGGGCTACGAGCAGTACTTC
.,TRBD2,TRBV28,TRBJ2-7,CASSFRDYLYEQYF,TGTGCCAGCAGTTTTAGGGACTACCTCTACGAGCAGTACTTC
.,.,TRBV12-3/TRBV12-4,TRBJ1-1,CASRYDQNEAFF,TGTGCCAGCAGATACGACCAGAATGAAGCTTTCTTT
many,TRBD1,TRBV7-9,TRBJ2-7,CASSDQGDEQYF,TGTGCCAGCAGTGATCAGGGGGACGAGCAGTACTTC
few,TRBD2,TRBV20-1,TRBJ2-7,CSASSGLAGEGEQYF,TGCAGTGCTTCGAGTGGACTAGCGGGAGAAGGAGAGCAGTACTTC
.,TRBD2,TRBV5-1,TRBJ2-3,CASSGGLAGVADTQYF,TGCGCCAGCAGCGGGGGACTAGCGGGAGTCGCAGATACGCAGTATTTT
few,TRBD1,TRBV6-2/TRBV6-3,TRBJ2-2,CASNDRGRNTGELFF,TGTGCCAGCAATGACAGGGGGCGTAACACCGGGGAGCTGTTTTTT
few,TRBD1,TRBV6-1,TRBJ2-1,CASSGDRGIMNEQFF,TGTGCCAGCAGTGGAGACAGGGGGATAATGAATGAGCAGTTCTTC
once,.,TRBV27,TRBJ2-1,CASRTSTGDNEQFF,TGTGCCAGCCGGACGTCGACAGGTGACAATGAGCAGTTCTTC
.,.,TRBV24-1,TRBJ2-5,CATSDLTDSDLGIQETQYF,TGTGCCACCAGTGATTTGACGGACAGCGACCTTGGGATACAAGAGACCCAGTACTTC
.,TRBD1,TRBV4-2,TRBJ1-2,CASSQDTGTGIYGYTF,TGTGCCAGCAGCCAAGATACCGGGACAGGGATTTATGGCTACACCTTC
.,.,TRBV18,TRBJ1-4,CASSPRDTNEKLFF,TGTGCCAGCTCACCAAGGGACACTAATGAAAAACTGTTTTTT
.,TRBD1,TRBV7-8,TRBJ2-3,CASSSYDRESTDTQYF,TGTGCCAGCAGCTCATATGACAGGGAGAGCACAGATACGCAGTATTTT
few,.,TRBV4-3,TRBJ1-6,CASSQVESSTLHF,TGCGCCAGCAGCCAAGTAGAAAGTAGCACCCTCCACTTT
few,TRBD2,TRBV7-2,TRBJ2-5,CASSLGGPAGDQETQYF,TGTGCCAGCAGCTTAGGAGGGCCAGCGGGAGACCAAGAGACCCAGTACTTC
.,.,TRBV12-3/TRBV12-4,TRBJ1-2,CASSLGEGWVGYTF,TGTGCCAGCAGTTTAGGAGAGGGATGGGTAGGCTACACCTTC
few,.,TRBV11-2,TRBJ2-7,CASSVSEGKTYEQYF,TGTGCCAGCAGCGTGAGCGAGGGGAAGACTTACGAGCAGTACTTC
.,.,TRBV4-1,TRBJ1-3,CASSQDAGHPGNTIYF,TGCGCCAGCAGCCAAGATGCGGGACATCCCGGAAACACCATATATTTT
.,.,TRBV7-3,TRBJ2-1,CASSLQVGSYNEQFF,TGTGCCAGCAGCCTACAGGTAGGATCCTACAATGAGCAGTTCTTC
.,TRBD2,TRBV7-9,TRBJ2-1,CASSFFAPAGEDEQFF,TGTGCCAGCAGCTTTTTTGCTCCAGCGGGAGAGGATGAGCAGTTCTTC
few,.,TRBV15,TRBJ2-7,CATRGASYEQYF,TGTGCCACCAGGGGGGCCTCCTACGAGCAGTACTTC
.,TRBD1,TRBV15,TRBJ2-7,CATSRDSGQGVYEQYF,TGTGCCACCAGCAGAGATTCCGGACAGGGGGTCTACGAGCAGTACTTC
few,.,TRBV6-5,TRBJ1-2,CASSPGGVEGYTF,TGTGCCAGCAGCCCGGGAGGGGTAGAGGGCTACACCTTC
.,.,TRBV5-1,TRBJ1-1,CASSLVVLNTEAFF,TGCGCCAGCAGCTTGGTCGTGCTGAACACTGAAGCTTTCTTT
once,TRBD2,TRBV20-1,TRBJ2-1,CSARKLAEYNEQFF,TGCAGTGCTAGAAAACTAGCGGAATACAATGAGCAGTTCTTC
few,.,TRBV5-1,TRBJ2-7,CASDAYHEQYF,TGCGCCAGCGATGCTTATCACGAGCAGTACTTC
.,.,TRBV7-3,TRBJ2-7,CASSLGSGKSYEQYF,TGTGCCAGCAGCTTAGGGTCCGGCAAATCCTACGAGCAGTACTTC
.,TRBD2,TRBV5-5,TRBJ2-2,CASSLEGLAGHTGELFF,TGTGCCAGCAGCTTGGAGGGGCTAGCGGGACACACCGGGGAGCTGTTTTTT
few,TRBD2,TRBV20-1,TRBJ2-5,CSASLLPGGRPETQYF,TGCAGTGCTAGCCTACTTCCGGGGGGGCGCCCAGAGACCCAGTACTTC
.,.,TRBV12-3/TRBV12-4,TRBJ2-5,CASSILATETQYF,TGTGCCAGCAGCATTTTGGCGACAGAGACCCAGTACTTC
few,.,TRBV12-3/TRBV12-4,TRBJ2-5,CASSLNVYPETQYF,TGTGCCAGCAGTTTGAATGTCTATCCGGAGACCCAGTACTTC
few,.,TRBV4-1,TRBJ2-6,CASSLLPTEGRPGANVLTF,TGCGCCAGCAGCCTCCTTCCAACGGAGGGACGGCCTGGGGCCAACGTCCTGACTTTC
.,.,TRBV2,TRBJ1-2,CASSESPSTGDYYGYTF,TGTGCCAGCAGTGAGTCACCCTCGACAGGAGACTACTATGGCTACACCTTC
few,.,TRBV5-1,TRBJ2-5,CASSFGQPLMETQYF,TGCGCCAGCAGCTTCGGACAGCCCTTGATGGAGACCCAGTACTTC
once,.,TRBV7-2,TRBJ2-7,CASSLGRVAYEQYF,TGTGCCAGCAGCTTAGGGCGGGTTGCCTACGAGCAGTACTTC
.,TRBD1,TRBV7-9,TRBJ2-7,CASSGGRQGPEQYF,TGTGCCAGCAGCGGGGGAAGACAGGGACCCGAGCAGTACTTC
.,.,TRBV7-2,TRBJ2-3,CASSLAPSATDTQYF,TGTGCCAGCAGCTTAGCGCCTAGCGCCACAGATACGCAGTATTTT